This T cell receptor (beta chain) originates from a study of shared clonotypes between healthy human individuals. Across the study: The cohort comprised a couple of women and a few men. Their ages spanned 18 to 49 years.

CDR1 and CDR2 from the germline V gene are LNHDA and SQIVND (reference sequence). There are 15 residues in the CDR3. Unmatched junction bases numbered 8, after V lost 4 bases and J lost 4 bases. Concerning this clone itself: What it binds is not known. The same CDR3 arises from other DNA sequences in this sample as well.

Libraries were prepared by immunoSEQ multiplex PCR; TCRdb keeps only in-frame clonotypes and omits some of them. The repertoire holds some 1 million clones, about 77% seen once, with 1.5% in the top ten. Study-wide results and limits: Rarefaction indicated that sorted-subset sequencing remained incomplete although depth was large.

This clonotype originated in a man younger than 35 in good health. Sequenced input: memory CD4+ T cells sorted from blood. Described subset: CD45RA-negative fraction. This chain connects TRBV19 to TRBJ2-7, with 9 bases that match TRBD1. CDR3 sequence reads: CASSTSGTGSYEQYF. CDR3 DNA sequence: TGTGCCAGTAGTACCTCCGGGACAGGGTCGTACGAGCAGTACTTC.